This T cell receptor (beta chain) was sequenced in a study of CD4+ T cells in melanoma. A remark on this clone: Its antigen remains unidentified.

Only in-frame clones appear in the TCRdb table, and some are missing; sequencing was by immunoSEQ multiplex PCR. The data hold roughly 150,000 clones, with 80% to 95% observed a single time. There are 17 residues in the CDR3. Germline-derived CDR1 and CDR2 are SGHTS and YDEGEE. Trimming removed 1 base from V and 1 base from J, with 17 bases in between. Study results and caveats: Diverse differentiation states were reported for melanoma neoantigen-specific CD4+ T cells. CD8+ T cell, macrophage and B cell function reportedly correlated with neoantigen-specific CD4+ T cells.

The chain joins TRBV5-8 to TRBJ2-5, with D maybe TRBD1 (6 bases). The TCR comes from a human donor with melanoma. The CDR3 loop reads CASSLNRGQTLQETQYF. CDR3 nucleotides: TGTGCCAGCAGCTTGAATAGGGGACAAACCCTCCAAGAGACCCAGTACTTC.